What follows describes a single T cell receptor (beta chain). Its matching antigen is unknown. This record belongs to a study of shared clonotypes between healthy human individuals. Study-level results: The diversity represented, both genetic and in exposure history, was limited by few donors.

None of the donors, who were healthy HIV-negative adults, had recently had acute infections or vaccinations. It was into CD45RA+ naive and CD45RA-negative memory subsets that the CD4+ cells were split. Germline CDR1 and CDR2: SGHKS and YYEKEE (reference sequence). This CDR3 has 15 amino acids. V was pared by 4 bases and J by 3 bases, with 7 bases of the junction left unmatched. The repertoire was sequenced with immunoSEQ multiplex PCR; TCRdb's copy has only in-frame clones and lacks some. The sample yields 2 million to 2.5 million clones, just under 95% seen once. The source is a man aged 18-30 years in good health. Some clones in this sample may be carry-over from other donors' samples. Sequences were obtained from naive CD4+ T cells from PBMCs. Subset indicated: CD45RA+ positively selected. V and J are TRBV5-5 and TRBJ1-5, with 7 positions matching TRBD1. The CDR3 DNA sequence: TGTGCCAGCAGCCCACAGGGGACCTACAATCAGCCCCAGCATTTT. It encodes CASSPQGTYNQPQHF.